Following are 27 T cell receptor beta chains from one sample sequenced in a study of blood T cell repertoires in COVID-19. Libraries were prepared by immunoSEQ multiplex PCR; TCRdb keeps only in-frame clonotypes and omits some of them. The sample has tens of thousands of clones, around 91% seen once; the top ten hold around 9.4%. Sequencing was carried out using peripheral blood. These receptors were collected from a human donor in a cohort sampled during active COVID-19.

The gene calls are TRBV5-6 and TRBJ2-1; 9 bases are shared with TRBD2. With 0 bases clipped from V and 3 bases from J, the junction kept 4 bases outside the gene matches. Germline lookup yields CDR1 SGHDT and CDR2 YYEEEE. The CDR3 length is 16 residues. The CDR3, as DNA: TGTGCCAGCAGCTTGGCCGGGACTAGCCTCTACAATGAGCAGTTCTTC. Translating gives CASSLAGTSLYNEQFF.

This sequence joins TRBV7-2 and TRBJ2-7, with a possible D match to TRBD2 (6 bases). Germline lookup yields CDR1 SGHTA and CDR2 FQGNSA. V was cut by 7 bases and J by 3 bases, with 13 bases left in between. The CDR3 runs to 13 residues. The chain's CDR3 is CASTNLGGYEQYF. Here the CDR3 DNA reads TGTGCCAGCACCAACCTGGGGGGCTACGAGCAGTACTTC.

This chain uses TRBV5-1 with TRBJ2-2, with 12 bases fitting TRBD2. Germline lookup yields CDR1 SGHRS and CDR2 YFSETQ. Trimming at V came to 3 bases and at J to 7 bases, leaving 10 bases not matched to a gene. CDR3 size: 17 residues. CDR3: CASSSQTSGSGGGELFF. As DNA, the CDR3 is TGCGCCAGCAGCTCCCAGACTAGCGGGAGTGGTGGCGGGGAGCTGTTTTTT. Full variable domain (remainder filled in from reference TRBV5-1 and TRBJ2-2): KAGVTQTPRYLIKTRGQQVTLSCSPISGHRSVSWYQQTPGQGLQFLFEYFSETQRNKGNFPGRFSGRQFSNSRSEMNVSTLELGDSALYLCASSSQTSGSGGGELFFGEGSRLTVL.

The V gene is TRBV28, the J gene TRBJ2-7; TRBD2 might be the D (6 bases). The germline gives CDR1 MDHEN, CDR2 SYDVKM. The CDR3 has 14 amino acids. Trimming shortened V by 7 bases and J by 3 bases, and 16 bases separated the two germline ends. The CDR3 nucleotides read TGTGCCAGCACCCTTCTAGCGTTAGGCTACGAGCAGTACTTC. Its protein is CASTLLALGYEQYF.

This sequence joins TRBV18 and TRBJ1-2; D gene unclear. The CDR3 is 14 amino acids. CDR1 is KGHSH, CDR2 LQKENI, per germline. V lost 2 bases and J 3 bases, leaving 10 bases between the germline ends. For the CDR3, the DNA is TGTGCCAGCTCACCATCGGAGCGTGACTATGGCTACACCTTC. Its protein is CASSPSERDYGYTF.

In regard to this clone: A junction boundary mismatches the germline segment, possibly from a read error. The chain joins TRBV11-2 to TRBJ1-2, with 10 nucleotides matching TRBD1. This CDR3 region has 13 residues. Germline V gene data show CDR1 as SGHAT and CDR2 as FQNNGV. The CDR3 loop is CASSLDGQGQGFF. In DNA, the CDR3 is TGTGCCAGCAGCTTAGATGGTCAGGGACAGGGGTTCTTC. The full variable domain, in which reference TRBV11-2 and TRBJ1-2 provide the parts outside the CDR3, is EAGVAQSPRYKIIEKRQSVAFWCNPISGHATLYWYQQILGQGPKLLIQFQNNGVVDDSQLPKDRFSAERLKGVDSTLKIQPAKLEDSAVYLCASSLDGQGQGFFGSGTRLTVV.

A single count supports this clone. The genes are TRBV19 and TRBJ2-5, with 12 bases aligning to TRBD2. V was clipped by 5 bases and J by 5 bases; unmatched bases: 6. The CDR3 runs to 15 residues. Per the germline V gene, CDR1 is LNHDA and CDR2 is SQIVND (reference sequence). The CDR3 spells CASSPRLAGVETQYF. The CDR3, as DNA: TGTGCCAGTAGTCCGCGACTAGCGGGAGTCGAGACCCAGTACTTC.

The rearrangement joins TRBV19 to TRBJ2-7, with 8 bases lining up with TRBD1. Looked up from germline, CDR1 is LNHDA and CDR2 is SQIVND (reference sequence). The CDR3 has 13 amino acids. The ends lost 11 bases at V and 0 bases at J; junction bases unmatched: 6. The CDR3 loop reads CAPQGASSYEQYF. CDR3 in DNA: TGTGCCCCCCAGGGGGCTAGCTCCTACGAGCAGTACTTC.

This sequence joins TRBV11-3 and TRBJ2-2; possible D gene TRBD2, 5 bases. Trimming pared 0 bases from V and 5 bases from J, leaving 13 bases between. Germline loops: CDR1 SGHNT, CDR2 YENEEA. The length of the CDR3 is 16 residues. CDR3 nucleotides: TGTGCCAGCAGCTTAGAGTCCGGGGTGTATACCGGGGAGCTGTTTTTT. Its protein is CASSLESGVYTGELFF.

This sequence joins TRBV3-1 (or the pseudogene TRBV3-2) and TRBJ2-1; D may be TRBD1 (6 bases). Per germline, CDR1 LGHDT and CDR2 YNNKEL (reference sequence). V lost 3 bases and J 3 bases, leaving 15 bases between the germline ends. The length of the CDR3 is 16 residues. DNA of the CDR3: TGTGCCAGCAGCCAGGGTTTGGGGGCGGGCTACAATGAGCAGTTCTTC. Translating it yields CASSQGLGAGYNEQFF.

The rearrangement links TRBV7-2 to TRBJ2-3, with 15 bases identical to TRBD2. CDR1 is SGHTA and CDR2 is FQGNSA in the germline V gene. Germline trimming cut 5 bases from V and 3 bases from J; bases unmatched to any gene: 6. The CDR3 consists of 17 residues. Written as DNA, the CDR3 is TGTGCCAGCAGCCCGGGACTAGCGGGGGGTGGAACAGATACGCAGTATTTT. Translating gives CASSPGLAGGGTDTQYF.

As concerns this clone: The junction departs from germline at one end; a sequencing error may be responsible. This chain connects TRBV7-7 to TRBJ2-3; D ambiguous. The germline CDR1 and CDR2 sequences are SSHAT and FNYEAQ (reference sequence). This CDR3 has 17 amino acids. The CDR3 bases are TGTGCTAGCAGCCACCCCCGAGAGTCTAAATCCACAGATACGCAGTATTTT. Translating it yields CASSHPRESKSTDTQYF.

This clone was detected a few times. The rearrangement joins TRBV5-1 to TRBJ2-7; no firm D call. This CDR3 spans 13 amino acids. Trimming took off 3 bases at V and 4 bases at J, with 11 bases between the two ends. The germline V gene encodes CDR1 SGHRS and CDR2 YFSETQ. The CDR3 DNA sequence: TGCGCCAGCAGCTCGGCAGACTGGTACGAGCAGTACTTC. Translating it yields CASSSADWYEQYF.

This chain uses TRBV7-2 with TRBJ2-7; TRBD2 is a possible D gene (6 bases). The CDR3 loop spans 15 amino acids. Between the trimmed V and J ends, which lost 2 bases and 3 bases, there was a span of 14 bases. Germline-derived CDR1 and CDR2 are SGHTA and FQGNSA. The CDR3 loop reads CASSLRSGVLYEQYF. The CDR3 DNA reads as TGTGCCAGCAGCTTAAGGTCGGGGGTGCTCTACGAGCAGTACTTC.

The J gene is TRBJ2-1, the V gene TRBV27; 7 bases agree with TRBD2. CDR3 length: 15 amino acids. The junction had 2 bases not matched to a gene; V was cut back by 0 bases and J by 3 bases. Germline V lookup: CDR1 MNHEY, CDR2 SMNVEV (reference sequence). This CDR3 is CASSLSQRGYNEQFF. The CDR3 DNA reads TGTGCCAGCAGTTTATCCCAGCGGGGCTACAATGAGCAGTTCTTC.

In DNA, the CDR3 is TGTGCCAGCGGGCAGGGATCGGGACTAGCTTACAATGAGCAGTTCTTC. Encoded protein: CASGQGSGLAYNEQFF. The chain couples TRBV2 to TRBJ2-1; 9 bases fit TRBD2. The CDR3 sequence is 16 residues long. CDR1 is SNHLY and CDR2 is FYNNEI in the germline V gene. Unmatched junction bases numbered 12, after V lost 8 bases and J lost 4 bases.

This chain uses TRBV7-8 with TRBJ2-5; D is undetermined. The germline CDR1 and CDR2 sequences are SGHVS and FQNEAQ. The CDR3 runs 14 residues. V gave up 1 base and J gave up 0 bases, with 6 bases separating them. The CDR3 region is CASSLEAYQETQYF. The DNA for the CDR3 is TGTGCCAGCAGCTTAGAAGCGTACCAAGAGACCCAGTACTTC.

This chain connects TRBV4-1 to TRBJ1-5; 8 nucleotides match TRBD1. The CDR3 is 13 residues long. The V and J ends lost 8 bases and 2 bases, in that order; junction bases with no gene match: 2. Germline V gene lookup returns CDR1 MGHRA and CDR2 YSYEKL. The CDR3 loop is CASGGQGNQPQHF. The CDR3 nucleotides read TGCGCCAGCGGGGGACAGGGCAATCAGCCCCAGCATTTT.

V and J are TRBV19 and TRBJ2-7, with D perhaps TRBD2 (7 bases). The CDR3 spans 15 residues. V shed 3 bases and J shed 6 bases, with 18 bases lying between them. Germline V gene data show CDR1 as LNHDA and CDR2 as SQIVND (reference sequence). This CDR3 reads CASSMGGRGNSEQYF. DNA for the CDR3: TGTGCCAGTAGTATGGGGGGGCGCGGTAACAGCGAGCAGTACTTC. Together with reference TRBV19 and TRBJ2-7, the CDR3 gives the full variable domain: DGGITQSPKYLFRKEGQNVTLSCEQNLNHDAMYWYRQDPGQGLRLIYYSQIVNDFQKGDIAEGYSVSREKKESFPLTVTSAQKNPTAFYLCASSMGGRGNSEQYFGPGTRLTVT.

The rearrangement uses TRBV3-1 (or the pseudogene TRBV3-2) and TRBJ2-7; 9 bases agree with TRBD2. CDR3 size: 14 residues. Germline V gene lookup returns CDR1 LGHDT and CDR2 YNNKEL (reference sequence). The trim removed 8 bases at V and 0 bases at J, leaving 5 bases unmatched. The CDR3 DNA reads TGTGCCAGCTCCATAGCGGGGGACTCCTACGAGCAGTACTTC. Protein sequence: CASSIAGDSYEQYF.

This CDR3 reads CASKNPTGQETQYF. CDR3 coding DNA: TGTGCCAGCAAAAATCCGACAGGTCAAGAGACCCAGTACTTC. V is TRBV3-1 (or the pseudogene TRBV3-2) and J is TRBJ2-5, with D maybe TRBD1 (6 bases). The V end lost 7 bases, the J end lost 2 bases, and 14 bases lay between the germline ends. Germline V gives CDR1 LGHDT, CDR2 YNNKEL (reference sequence). There are 14 residues in the CDR3.

The rearrangement links TRBV18 to TRBJ2-7; the D gene is possibly TRBD2 (6 bases). The V end lost 2 bases, the J end lost 4 bases, and 15 bases lay between the germline ends. The CDR3 has 15 residues. Per germline, CDR1 KGHSH and CDR2 LQKENI. The CDR3 here is CASSPAGGSRYEQYF. CDR3 DNA sequence: TGTGCCAGCTCACCAGCCGGGGGTTCAAGGTACGAGCAGTACTTC.

The gene calls are TRBV9 and TRBJ2-1; no definite D call. Trimming removed 0 bases from V and 0 bases from J, with 7 bases in between. CDR1 SGDLS and CDR2 YYNGEE come from the germline V gene. The length of the CDR3 is 15 residues. CDR3 protein: CASSVDVGSYNEQFF. The CDR3 DNA reads as TGTGCCAGCAGCGTAGACGTCGGCTCCTACAATGAGCAGTTCTTC.

The J gene is TRBJ1-2, the V gene TRBV28; TRBD1 matches 7 bases. Germline V gives CDR1 MDHEN, CDR2 SYDVKM. The V and J ends lost 5 bases and 5 bases, in that order; junction bases with no gene match: 5. CDR3 length: 13 amino acids. This CDR3 reads CASSPTGRYGYTF. In nucleotides, the CDR3 is TGTGCCAGCAGTCCGACAGGGAGATATGGCTACACCTTC.

V and J are TRBV30 and TRBJ1-6; the match to TRBD1 covers 8 bases. V was clipped by 5 bases and J by 7 bases; unmatched bases: 4. CDR3 length equals 13 residues. The germline V gene encodes CDR1 GTSNPN and CDR2 SVGIG (reference sequence). The CDR3 DNA reads as TGTGCCTGGGAGGGACAGGTGAATTCACCCCTCCACTTT. Its translation: CAWEGQVNSPLHF.

V is TRBV5-4 and J is TRBJ2-3; TRBD2 matches 7 bases. Trimming took 4 bases from V and 2 from J; bases not matched to a gene: 7. Germline values: CDR1 SGHNT, CDR2 YYREEE (reference sequence). This CDR3 contains 15 residues. The CDR3 bases are TGTGCCAGCAGCCTGCTCGGGACTACCACAGATACGCAGTATTTT. As protein: CASSLLGTTTDTQYF.

This clone was seen more than once but under ten times. The rearrangement links TRBV20-1 to TRBJ2-5; tentative D call: TRBD1 (6 bases). Germline V gene data show CDR1 as DFQATT and CDR2 as SNEGSKA (reference sequence). The CDR3 runs 11 residues. Trimming pared 2 bases from V and 5 bases from J, leaving 6 bases between. Here the CDR3 reads CSARRGETQYF. The CDR3 DNA follows: TGCAGTGCTAGAAGGGGGGAGACCCAGTACTTC.